The 16 T cell receptor beta chains below all came from one sample that was sequenced in a study of shared clonotypes between healthy human individuals. The protocol was immunoSEQ multiplex PCR, while the TCRdb copy is restricted to in-frame clones and leaves out a portion. The profile shows 1,400,000 or so clones, 98% of them singletons. Input material: naive CD4+ T cells sorted from blood. Subset reported: CD45RA+ positively selected. These receptors were taken from a man aged 25 to 40 in good health.

This clone appeared once. V and J are TRBV5-8 and TRBJ1-5, with D perhaps matching TRBD1 (5 bases). This CDR3 is built from 15 residues. V lost 4 bases and J lost 0, with 11 bases in between. Germline V CDR1 and CDR2: SGHTS, YDEGEE. The CDR3 DNA follows: TGTGCCAGCAGCGTCAGACAGTTTAGCAATCAGCCCCAGCATTTT. Translation: CASSVRQFSNQPQHF.

The chain couples TRBV7-6 to TRBJ2-1; 9 bases are shared with TRBD2. Germline CDR1 and CDR2: SGHVS and FNYEAQ. The J segment lost 10 bases and the V segment lost 2 bases, leaving 6 bases of the junction unmatched. The CDR3 sequence is 14 residues long. The CDR3 region has the DNA TGTGCCAGCAGCTTACTCGCGGGAGGGTCCGAGCAGTTCTTC. Its translation is CASSLLAGGSEQFF.

V usage is TRBV6-5 and J usage is TRBJ1-2; the match to TRBD1 covers 9 bases. CDR1 and CDR2 from the germline V gene are MNHEY and SVGAGI. V lost 7 bases, J lost 3 bases, and 3 bases stayed unmatched. The CDR3 is made up of 13 amino acids. The DNA of the CDR3 is TGTGCCAGCATTCGACAGGGGGACTATGGCTACACCTTC. Its translation is CASIRQGDYGYTF.

The chain uses TRBV6-1 and TRBJ2-7, with 8 bases matching TRBD2. Germline-derived CDR1 and CDR2 are MNHNS and SASEGT. Germline trimming cut 3 bases from V and 3 bases from J; bases unmatched to any gene: 10. This CDR3 spans 16 amino acids. CDR3 in amino acids: CASSDPHGRAVYEQYF. In DNA, the CDR3 is TGTGCCAGCAGTGATCCCCACGGGAGGGCCGTCTACGAGCAGTACTTC.

The chain uses TRBV7-6 and TRBJ1-2; a possible D gene is TRBD1 (6 bases). In germline, CDR1 is SGHVS, CDR2 FNYEAQ. The CDR3 totals 13 residues. V lost 3 bases, J lost 7 bases, and 12 bases lay in between. In DNA form, the CDR3 reads TGTGCCAGCAGCTTCAGGGGAGGGGGTGGCTACACCTTC. Its translation is CASSFRGGGGYTF.

This clone was seen a few times. This rearrangement joins TRBV2 to TRBJ2-2; D call uncertain. The V end lost 3 bases, the J end lost 6 bases, and 8 bases lay between the germline ends. The CDR3 length is 13 residues. Germline V gives CDR1 SNHLY, CDR2 FYNNEI. DNA of the CDR3: TGTGCCAGCAGTGAGGCAGTTGCCGGGGAGCTGTTTTTT. Its translation is CASSEAVAGELFF.

The chain recombines TRBV7-2 with TRBJ1-4, with D uncertain. CDR3 length equals 14 residues. Trimming pared 5 bases from V and 6 bases from J, leaving 13 bases between. Germline lookup yields CDR1 SGHTA and CDR2 FQGNSA. The CDR3 region has the DNA TGTGCCAGCAGCCGATCAATTGGTTATGAAAAACTGTTTTTT. It encodes CASSRSIGYEKLFF.

The chain combines TRBV2 with TRBJ2-2; D ambiguous. The V gene's germline CDR1 is SNHLY and CDR2 FYNNEI. CDR3 length equals 14 residues. Trimming cost V 8 bases and J 3 bases, with 13 bases left between them. The CDR3 spells CASSILPDTGELFF. CDR3 nucleotide sequence: TGTGCCAGCTCCATATTACCGGACACCGGGGAGCTGTTTTTT. The full variable domain, with the rest looked up from reference TRBV2 and TRBJ2-2, is EPEVTQTPSHQVTQMGQEVILRCVPISNHLYFYWYRQILGQKVEFLVSFYNNEISEKSEIFDDQFSVERPDGSNFTLKIRSTKLEDSAMYFCASSILPDTGELFFGEGSRLTVL.

Details on this clone: Different DNA sequences within this sample yield the same CDR3. This chain links TRBV19 with TRBJ2-7; 9 bases align to TRBD1. This CDR3 is built from 14 residues. The V and J ends lost 0 bases and 4 bases, in that order; junction bases with no gene match: 1. The germline gives CDR1 LNHDA, CDR2 SQIVND (reference sequence). The CDR3: CASSIEQGAYEQYF. CDR3 DNA: TGTGCCAGTAGTATAGAACAGGGGGCTTACGAGCAGTACTTC.

V gene TRBV10-1 combines with J gene TRBJ2-3; D might be TRBD1 (6 bases). From germline, CDR1 is WNHNN and CDR2 SYGVQD (reference sequence). The CDR3 is made up of 14 amino acids. Trimming removed 3 bases from V and 2 bases from J, with 9 bases in between. The CDR3 is CASSEQGPTDTQYF. CDR3 nucleotide sequence: TGCGCCAGCAGTGAACAGGGACCCACAGATACGCAGTATTTT.

V gene TRBV9 combines with J gene TRBJ2-3; D not resolved. Germline V gene lookup returns CDR1 SGDLS and CDR2 YYNGEE. CDR3 size: 19 residues. V lost 1 base to trimming and J lost 2 bases, with 23 bases between them. CDR3 loop: CASSVSRPRRDTYTDTQYF. DNA of the CDR3: TGTGCCAGCAGCGTATCCAGGCCTCGGCGAGACACATACACAGATACGCAGTATTTT.

The J gene is TRBJ2-2, the V gene TRBV6-1; D is undetermined. Per germline, CDR1 MNHNS and CDR2 SASEGT. CDR3 size: 14 residues. The V end was cut by 3 bases, the J end by 11 bases, with 16 bases between. The CDR3 loop reads CASSDLWFGGELFF. CDR3 nucleotides: TGTGCCAGCAGTGACCTATGGTTCGGCGGAGAGCTGTTTTTT.

The chain couples TRBV5-8 to TRBJ2-1; the D is unclear. V lost 2 bases and J 6 bases, leaving 12 bases between the germline ends. Germline V gene sequence: CDR1 SGHTS, CDR2 YDEGEE. The CDR3 covers 14 residues. The DNA for the CDR3 is TGTGCCAGCAGCTTATCGCTAAGAAGCAATGAGCAGTTCTTC. As protein: CASSLSLRSNEQFF.

CDR3 protein: CASSLFSGLTDSYNEQFF. In DNA, the CDR3 is TGTGCCAGCAGTTTATTTTCGGGCTTGACCGACTCCTACAATGAGCAGTTCTTC. The V call is TRBV27, the J call TRBJ2-1; no reliable D call. CDR1 MNHEY and CDR2 SMNVEV come from the germline V gene (reference sequence). V lost 1 base and J lost 0, with 16 bases in between. This CDR3 is built from 18 residues.

As for this clone: Other DNA sequences in the same sample also yield this CDR3. The chain has TRBV7-8 and TRBJ2-5, with D perhaps matching TRBD2 (6 bases). This CDR3 is built from 13 residues. The V end lost 5 bases, the J end lost 5 bases, and 12 bases lay between the germline ends. The germline V gene encodes CDR1 SGHVS and CDR2 FQNEAQ. CDR3 DNA sequence: TGTGCCAGCAGCCCCCGCGGAGGGGAGACCCAGTACTTC. It yields the protein CASSPRGGETQYF.

CDR3 region: CASSLAEGGWNQPQHF. The DNA for the CDR3 is TGTGCCAGCAGCTTAGCCGAAGGGGGGTGGAATCAGCCCCAGCATTTT. The chain employs TRBV7-9 and TRBJ1-5; weak D call: TRBD1 (6 bases). V dropped 0 bases and J dropped 4 bases, with 13 bases sitting between them. This CDR3 has 16 residues. Germline-derived CDR1 and CDR2 are SEHNR and FQNEAQ (reference sequence).